Shown below are 18 T cell receptor beta chains from a single sample sequenced in a study of blood T cell repertoires in COVID-19. Profiling relied on immunoSEQ multiplex PCR, and the TCRdb table lists in-frame clones only, not all of them. Here the sample spans 100,000 or so clones, about 86% being singletons. Sequenced input: peripheral blood. The origin of the receptors is a woman aged 55-75 years in a cohort sampled during active or convalescent COVID-19.

Only one count was recorded for this clone. The genes are TRBV11-2 and TRBJ2-5; perhaps TRBD2 as D (6 bases). The CDR3 is 14 residues long. V gave up 3 bases and J gave up 3 bases, with 11 bases separating them. CDR1 and CDR2 from the germline V gene are SGHAT and FQNNGV. CDR3 DNA sequence: TGTGCCAGCAGCTTGATTTGGGGGGAAGAGACCCAGTACTTC. As protein: CASSLIWGEETQYF.

The V call is TRBV11-2, the J call TRBJ2-2; 7 bases are a match to TRBD2. This CDR3 contains 17 residues. Germline V gene lookup returns CDR1 SGHAT and CDR2 FQNNGV. V trimming: 2 bases; J trimming: 6 bases; junction bases outside the gene matches: 12. The CDR3 protein is CASSLLWGGRDAGELFF. CDR3 DNA sequence: TGTGCCAGCAGCTTACTCTGGGGTGGGAGGGACGCCGGGGAGCTGTTTTTT.

The rearrangement links TRBV5-4 to TRBJ2-2; 7 nucleotides line up with TRBD1. V gave up 4 bases and J gave up 6 bases; unmatched junction bases: 12. The CDR3 spans 16 residues. The V gene's germline CDR1 is SGHNT and CDR2 YYREEE (reference sequence). DNA for the CDR3: TGTGCCAGCAGCACGCAGACAGGGTATGGTTCCGGGGAGCTGTTTTTT. Translation gives CASSTQTGYGSGELFF.

The chain employs TRBV4-1 and TRBJ1-2; TRBD1 is a possible D gene (6 bases). Germline-derived CDR1 and CDR2 are MGHRA and YSYEKL. The V gene lost 4 bases and the J gene lost 1 base, with 13 bases spanning the gap. This CDR3 comprises 15 residues. The CDR3 is CASSREQGSNYGYTF. Here the CDR3 DNA reads TGCGCCAGCAGCCGAGAACAGGGTAGTAACTATGGCTACACCTTC.

The chain couples TRBV5-6 to TRBJ1-4; 7 positions agree with TRBD1. The V segment lost 0 bases and the J segment 3 bases; nucleotides outside the gene matches: 5. CDR1 and CDR2 from the germline V gene are SGHDT and YYEEEE. The CDR3 runs 16 residues. The CDR3 coding sequence is TGTGCCAGCAGCTTGGAAGGGGGCCGGGCTAATGAAAAACTGTTTTTT. Amino acid sequence: CASSLEGGRANEKLFF. The full variable domain, with the rest looked up from reference TRBV5-6 and TRBJ1-4, is DAGVTQSPTHLIKTRGQQVTLRCSPKSGHDTVSWYQQALGQGPQFIFQYYEEEERQRGNFPDRFSGHQFPNYSSELNVNALLLGDSALYLCASSLEGGRANEKLFFGSGTQLSVL.

The rearrangement links TRBV28 to TRBJ1-1, with TRBD1 matching over 10 bases. CDR1 is MDHEN and CDR2 is SYDVKM in the germline V gene. This CDR3 spans 14 amino acids. The J segment lost 5 bases and the V segment lost 6 bases, leaving 6 bases of the junction unmatched. The CDR3 bases are TGTGCCAGCAGGGGACAGGGGACGGGGACTGAAGCTTTCTTT. Its translation: CASRGQGTGTEAFF. The entire variable domain, with the rest obtained from reference TRBV28 and TRBJ1-1, is as follows: DVKVTQSSRYLVKRTGEKVFLECVQDMDHENMFWYRQDPGLGLRLIYFSYDVKMKEKGDIPEGYSVSREKKERFSLILESASTNQTSMYLCASRGQGTGTEAFFGQGTRLTVV.

The chain is built from TRBV2 and TRBJ2-5; 15 bases align to TRBD2. V trimming: 6 bases; J trimming: 2 bases; junction bases outside the gene matches: 4. Looked up from germline, CDR1 is SNHLY and CDR2 is FYNNEI. There are 16 residues in the CDR3. This chain's CDR3 is CASSGLAGGPQETQYF. The CDR3 nucleotides read TGTGCCAGCAGCGGACTAGCGGGGGGGCCTCAAGAGACCCAGTACTTC. The entire variable domain, with the rest obtained from reference TRBV2 and TRBJ2-5, is as follows: EPEVTQTPSHQVTQMGQEVILRCVPISNHLYFYWYRQILGQKVEFLVSFYNNEISEKSEIFDDQFSVERPDGSNFTLKIRSTKLEDSAMYFCASSGLAGGPQETQYFGPGTRLLVL.

The J gene is TRBJ1-3, the V gene TRBV3-1 (or the pseudogene TRBV3-2); perhaps TRBD1 as D (5 bases). The length of the CDR3 is 14 residues. V shed 5 bases and J shed 2 bases, with 10 bases lying between them. In germline, CDR1 is LGHDT, CDR2 YNNKEL (reference sequence). CDR3 amino acids: CASSFGGAGNTIYF. The CDR3 coding sequence is TGTGCCAGCAGCTTCGGGGGGGCTGGAAACACCATATATTTT.

This clone was counted a few times. The chain recombines TRBV6-1 with TRBJ2-7, with D unresolved. Germline assignment: CDR1 MNHNS and CDR2 SASEGT. The V end lost 2 bases, the J end lost 5 bases, and 13 bases lay between the germline ends. The CDR3 is made up of 14 amino acids. In DNA, the CDR3 is TGTGCCAGCAGTGAACTGGCAAGGAGTAACGAGCAGTACTTC. Its translation: CASSELARSNEQYF.

The chain recombines TRBV15 with TRBJ2-7; 12 bases map to TRBD1. V trimming: 7 bases; J trimming: 6 bases; junction bases outside the gene matches: 4. Germline V gene sequence: CDR1 LNHNV, CDR2 YYDKDF (reference sequence). The CDR3 has 13 residues. This chain's CDR3 is CATKGTGGREQYF. In DNA, the CDR3 is TGTGCCACCAAGGGGACAGGGGGCCGCGAGCAGTACTTC.

The gene calls are TRBV5-5 and TRBJ2-4; 9 bases are shared with TRBD1. Germline V lookup: CDR1 SGHKS, CDR2 YYEKEE (reference sequence). V trimming: 4 bases; J trimming: 5 bases; junction bases outside the gene matches: 7. There are 15 residues in the CDR3. CDR3 sequence reads: CASSLWDRAENIQYF. CDR3 sequence (DNA): TGTGCCAGCAGCCTATGGGACAGGGCTGAAAACATTCAGTACTTC.

This clone was picked up one time. J is TRBJ2-1 and V is TRBV10-1; 7 nucleotides agree with TRBD2. With 5 bases clipped from V and 5 bases from J, the junction kept 6 bases outside the gene matches. CDR1 is WNHNN, CDR2 SYGVQD, per germline (reference sequence). The CDR3 has 14 amino acids. CDR3 loop: CASSRGGSNNEQFF. The CDR3 DNA is TGCGCCAGCAGTCGGGGCGGGAGTAACAATGAGCAGTTCTTC.

This chain uses TRBV6-1 with TRBJ2-2; TRBD1 is a possible D gene (5 bases). Trimming removed 4 bases from V and 7 bases from J, with 19 bases in between. Germline assignment: CDR1 MNHNS and CDR2 SASEGT. The CDR3 runs to 16 residues. The CDR3 is CASSVPQGLLSGELFF. CDR3 nucleotides: TGTGCCAGCAGTGTCCCCCAGGGCCTTCTTAGCGGGGAGCTGTTTTTT.

The V call is TRBV5-1, the J call TRBJ2-1; 11 positions match TRBD1. The V gene's germline CDR1 is SGHRS and CDR2 YFSETQ. The ends lost 3 bases at V and 7 bases at J; junction bases unmatched: 9. The CDR3 runs 16 residues. CDR3 residues: CASSSRWTGGNNEQFF. In DNA, the CDR3 is TGCGCCAGCAGCTCCCGGTGGACAGGGGGCAATAATGAGCAGTTCTTC.

This clone was counted a few times. The chain carries TRBV9 and TRBJ2-1, with D unresolved. V was shortened by 0 bases and J by 7 bases, with 5 bases between the two germline ends. From germline, CDR1 is SGDLS and CDR2 YYNGEE. The CDR3 runs 12 residues. DNA of the CDR3: TGTGCCAGCAGCGTAGAACAGAATGAGCAGTTCTTC. This codes for CASSVEQNEQFF.

The chain joins TRBV9 to TRBJ1-3; D is unclear. The V and J ends lost 0 bases and 11 bases respectively, with 12 bases between them. Germline lookup yields CDR1 SGDLS and CDR2 YYNGEE. The CDR3 contains 13 residues. CDR3 sequence: CASSVAEGSPIYF. The CDR3 coding sequence is TGTGCCAGCAGCGTAGCAGAAGGGAGCCCCATATATTTT.

The J gene is TRBJ2-3, the V gene TRBV18; the D gene is possibly TRBD1 (6 bases). V lost 5 bases, J lost 9 bases, and 12 bases lay in between. Germline V CDR1 and CDR2: KGHSH, LQKENI. This CDR3 spans 12 amino acids. This CDR3 reads CASSVQGRTQYF. The CDR3 region has the DNA TGTGCCAGCTCAGTACAGGGTCGCACGCAGTATTTT.

The chain recombines TRBV3-1 (or the pseudogene TRBV3-2) with TRBJ2-7; tentative D call: TRBD2 (5 bases). Germline-derived CDR1 and CDR2 are LGHDT and YNNKEL (reference sequence). V shed 1 base and J shed 5 bases, with 9 bases lying between them. This CDR3 contains 13 residues. The CDR3 nucleotides are TGTGCCAGCAGCCAAGGTAGCGCACACGAGCAGTACTTC. Protein: CASSQGSAHEQYF.